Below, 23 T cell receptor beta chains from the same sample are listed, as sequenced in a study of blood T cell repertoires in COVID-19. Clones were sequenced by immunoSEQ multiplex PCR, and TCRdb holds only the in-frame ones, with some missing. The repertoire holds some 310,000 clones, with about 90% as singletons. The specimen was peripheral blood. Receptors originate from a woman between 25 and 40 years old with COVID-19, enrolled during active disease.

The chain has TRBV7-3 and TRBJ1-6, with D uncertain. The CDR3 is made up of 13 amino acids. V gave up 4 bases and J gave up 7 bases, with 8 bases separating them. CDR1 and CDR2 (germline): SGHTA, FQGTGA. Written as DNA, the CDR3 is TGTGCCAGCAGCTCTGGCCCGAATTCACCCCTCCACTTT. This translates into CASSSGPNSPLHF.

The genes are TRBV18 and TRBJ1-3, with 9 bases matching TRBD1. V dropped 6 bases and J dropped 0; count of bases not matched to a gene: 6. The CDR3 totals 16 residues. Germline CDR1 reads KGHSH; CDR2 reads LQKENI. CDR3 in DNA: TGTGCCAGCTCGGGAGGACAGGGGACCTCTGGAAACACCATATATTTT. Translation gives CASSGGQGTSGNTIYF. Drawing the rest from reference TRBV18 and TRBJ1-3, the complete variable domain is NAGVMQNPRHLVRRRGQEARLRCSPMKGHSHVYWYRQLPEEGLKFMVYLQKENIIDESGMPKERFSAEFPKEGPSILRIQQVVRGDSAAYFCASSGGQGTSGNTIYFGEGSWLTVV.

In DNA form, the CDR3 reads TGTGCCAGCAGCCCCCAGGGGATATACGAGCAGTACTTC. Translating it yields CASSPQGIYEQYF. The rearrangement links TRBV5-5 to TRBJ2-7; a possible D gene is TRBD1 (6 bases). The V and J ends lost 4 bases and 4 bases respectively, with 12 bases between them. The germline V gene has CDR1 SGHKS and CDR2 YYEKEE (reference sequence). CDR3 size: 13 residues.

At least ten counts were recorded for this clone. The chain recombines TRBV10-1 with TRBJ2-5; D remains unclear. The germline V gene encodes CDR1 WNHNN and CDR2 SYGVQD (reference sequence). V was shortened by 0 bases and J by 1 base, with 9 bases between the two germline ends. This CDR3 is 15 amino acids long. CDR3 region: CASSESLAVQETQYF. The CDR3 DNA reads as TGCGCCAGCAGTGAGTCGTTGGCCGTCCAAGAGACCCAGTACTTC.

This CDR3 reads CASSSTGTSESTDTQYF. CDR3 coding DNA: TGTGCCAGCAGCTCTACCGGGACTAGCGAAAGCACAGATACGCAGTATTTT. The chain couples TRBV7-9 to TRBJ2-3, with 10 nucleotides matching TRBD2. Germline lookup yields CDR1 SEHNR and CDR2 FQNEAQ (reference sequence). V gave up 4 bases and J gave up 0 bases; unmatched junction bases: 7. The CDR3 contains 17 residues.

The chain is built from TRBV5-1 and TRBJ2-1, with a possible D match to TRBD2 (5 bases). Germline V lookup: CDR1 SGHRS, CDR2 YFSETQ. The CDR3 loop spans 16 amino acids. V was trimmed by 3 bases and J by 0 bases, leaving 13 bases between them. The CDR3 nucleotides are TGCGCCAGCAGCTGGAGCAGTACTAGCTCCTACAATGAGCAGTTCTTC. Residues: CASSWSSTSSYNEQFF.

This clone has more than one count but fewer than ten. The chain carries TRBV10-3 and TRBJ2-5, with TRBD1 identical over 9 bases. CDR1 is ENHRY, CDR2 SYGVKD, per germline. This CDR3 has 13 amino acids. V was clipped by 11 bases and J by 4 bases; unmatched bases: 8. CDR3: CAAATGGRETQYF. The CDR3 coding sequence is TGTGCCGCAGCGACAGGGGGAAGAGAGACCCAGTACTTC.

The CDR3 loop reads CASSSMNTEAFF. CDR3 nucleotides: TGCGCCAGCAGCTCAATGAACACTGAAGCTTTCTTT. The rearrangement joins TRBV5-1 to TRBJ1-1; D gene ambiguous. Trimming took 3 bases from V and 0 from J, leaving 3 bases between them. Per germline, CDR1 SGHRS and CDR2 YFSETQ. The CDR3 contains 12 residues.

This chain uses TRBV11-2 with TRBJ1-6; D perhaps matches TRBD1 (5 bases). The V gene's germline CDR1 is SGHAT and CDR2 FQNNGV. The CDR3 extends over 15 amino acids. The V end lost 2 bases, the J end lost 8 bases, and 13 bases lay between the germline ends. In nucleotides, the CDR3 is TGTGCCAGCAGCTTAAGGAGGTCGGGGGATTCACCCCTCCACTTT. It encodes CASSLRRSGDSPLHF.

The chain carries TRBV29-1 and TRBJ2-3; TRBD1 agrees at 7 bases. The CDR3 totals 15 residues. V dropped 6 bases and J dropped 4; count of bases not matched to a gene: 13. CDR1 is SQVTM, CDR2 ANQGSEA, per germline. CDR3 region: CSVKPNRGVADTQYF. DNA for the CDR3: TGCAGCGTGAAACCTAACAGGGGAGTAGCAGATACGCAGTATTTT.

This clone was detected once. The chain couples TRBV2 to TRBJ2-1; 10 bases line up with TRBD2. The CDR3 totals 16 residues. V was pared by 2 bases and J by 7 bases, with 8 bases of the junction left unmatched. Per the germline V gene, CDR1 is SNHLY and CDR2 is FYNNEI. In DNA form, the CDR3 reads TGTGCCAGCAGTGAATTCGGTCCTAGCGGGGGTAATGAGCAGTTCTTC. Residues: CASSEFGPSGGNEQFF. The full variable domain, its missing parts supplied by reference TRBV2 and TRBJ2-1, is EPEVTQTPSHQVTQMGQEVILRCVPISNHLYFYWYRQILGQKVEFLVSFYNNEISEKSEIFDDQFSVERPDGSNFTLKIRSTKLEDSAMYFCASSEFGPSGGNEQFFGPGTRLTVL.

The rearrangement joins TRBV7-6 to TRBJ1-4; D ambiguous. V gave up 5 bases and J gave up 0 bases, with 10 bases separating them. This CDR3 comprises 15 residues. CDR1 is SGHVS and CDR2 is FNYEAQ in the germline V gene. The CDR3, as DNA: TGTGCCAGCAGCCCGCAGCGTGCAACTAATGAAAAACTGTTTTTT. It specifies CASSPQRATNEKLFF.

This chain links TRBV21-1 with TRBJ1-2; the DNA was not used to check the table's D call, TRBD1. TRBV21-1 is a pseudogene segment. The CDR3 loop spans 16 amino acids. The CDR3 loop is CASSNELSPGAGGYTF. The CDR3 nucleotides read TGTGCCAGCAGCAATGAGCTTTCCCCAGGGGCGGGTGGCTACACCTTC.

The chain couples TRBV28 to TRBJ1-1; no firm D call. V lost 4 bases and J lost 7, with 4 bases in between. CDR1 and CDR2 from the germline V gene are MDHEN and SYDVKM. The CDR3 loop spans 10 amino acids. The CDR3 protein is CASSSGEAFF. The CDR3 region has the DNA TGTGCCAGCAGTTCGGGTGAAGCTTTCTTT.

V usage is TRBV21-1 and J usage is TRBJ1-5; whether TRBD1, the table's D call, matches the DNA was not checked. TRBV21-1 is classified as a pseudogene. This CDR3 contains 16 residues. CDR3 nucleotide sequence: TGTGCCAGCAACAGCTGCGGGACAGATAGCAATCAGCCCCAGCATTTT. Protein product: CASNSCGTDSNQPQHF.

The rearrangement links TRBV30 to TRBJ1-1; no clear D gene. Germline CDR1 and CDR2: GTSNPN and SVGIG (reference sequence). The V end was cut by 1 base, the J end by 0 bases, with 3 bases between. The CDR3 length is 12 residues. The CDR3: CAWSGVNTEAFF. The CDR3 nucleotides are TGTGCCTGGAGTGGAGTGAACACTGAAGCTTTCTTT.

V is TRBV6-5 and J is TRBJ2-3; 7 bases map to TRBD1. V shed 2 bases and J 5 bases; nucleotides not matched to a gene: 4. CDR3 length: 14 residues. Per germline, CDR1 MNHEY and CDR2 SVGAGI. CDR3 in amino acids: CASSYDTGEDTQYF. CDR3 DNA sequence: TGTGCCAGCAGTTACGACACAGGGGAAGATACGCAGTATTTT.

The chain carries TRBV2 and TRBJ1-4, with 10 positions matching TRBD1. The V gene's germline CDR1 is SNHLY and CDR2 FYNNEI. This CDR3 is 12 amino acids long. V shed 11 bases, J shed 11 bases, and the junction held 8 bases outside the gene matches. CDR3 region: CAGGQGQEKLFF. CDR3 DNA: TGTGCCGGGGGACAGGGGCAAGAGAAACTGTTTTTT. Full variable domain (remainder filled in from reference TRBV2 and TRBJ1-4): EPEVTQTPSHQVTQMGQEVILRCVPISNHLYFYWYRQILGQKVEFLVSFYNNEISEKSEIFDDQFSVERPDGSNFTLKIRSTKLEDSAMYFCAGGQGQEKLFFGSGTQLSVL.

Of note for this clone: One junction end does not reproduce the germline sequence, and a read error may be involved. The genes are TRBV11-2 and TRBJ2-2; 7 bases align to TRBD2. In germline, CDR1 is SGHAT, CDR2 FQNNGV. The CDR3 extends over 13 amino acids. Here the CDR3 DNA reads TGTGCCAGCAGCTTAAGCGGGAACGGGGAACTGTTTTTT. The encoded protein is CASSLSGNGELFF.

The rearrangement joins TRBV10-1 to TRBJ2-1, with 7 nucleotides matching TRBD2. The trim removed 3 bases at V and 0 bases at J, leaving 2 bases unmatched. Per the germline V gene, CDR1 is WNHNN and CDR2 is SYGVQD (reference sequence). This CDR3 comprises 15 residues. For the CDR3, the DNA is TGCGCCAGCAGTGATGGGGGGGACTCCTACAATGAGCAGTTCTTC. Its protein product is CASSDGGDSYNEQFF.

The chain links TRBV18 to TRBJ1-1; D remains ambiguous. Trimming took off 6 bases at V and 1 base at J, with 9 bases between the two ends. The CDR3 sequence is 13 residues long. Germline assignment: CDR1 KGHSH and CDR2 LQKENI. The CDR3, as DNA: TGTGCCAGCTCCCTTGGCAAGAACACTGAAGCTTTCTTT. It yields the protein CASSLGKNTEAFF.

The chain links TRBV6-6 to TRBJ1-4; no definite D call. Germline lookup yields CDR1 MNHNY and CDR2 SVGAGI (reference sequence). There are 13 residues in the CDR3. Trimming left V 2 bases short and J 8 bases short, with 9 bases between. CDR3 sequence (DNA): TGTGCCAGCAGTTACGCCCCAGTCGAAAAACTGTTTTTT. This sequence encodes CASSYAPVEKLFF.

The CDR3 DNA follows: TGTGCCAGCAGTAACCGGGACAGCGCTTCACCCCTCCACTTT. It translates to CASSNRDSASPLHF. The chain recombines TRBV6-6 with TRBJ1-6, with TRBD1 matching 7 bases. The CDR3 extends over 14 amino acids. Germline CDR1 and CDR2: MNHNY and SVGAGI (reference sequence). Losses at the gene ends were 5 bases for V and 9 bases for J; bases not matched to a gene: 7.